This entry describes one TCR beta chain. The entry originates in a study of cytomegalovirus exposure and HLA in healthy donors. Primers: 60 Vbeta forward and 13 Jbeta reverse. The method was immunoSEQ multiplex PCR; TCRdb's version includes in-frame clones alone and lacks a portion of them. The sample includes about 120,000 clones, over 75% seen only once; the top ten take around 1.5%. Input material: PBMCs. The clonotype originates from a woman between 18 and 29 years old in good health and CMV-seronegative.

The CDR3, as DNA: TGTGCCAGCAAGAGATCCGGGACAGCGATGAACACTGAAGCTTTCTTT. It specifies CASKRSGTAMNTEAFF. The chain employs TRBV7-8 and TRBJ1-1; the match to TRBD1 covers 7 bases. The V segment lost 7 bases and the J segment 0 bases; nucleotides outside the gene matches: 11. The length of the CDR3 is 16 residues. Per germline, CDR1 SGHVS and CDR2 FQNEAQ.